These 24 T cell receptor beta chains originate from one sample sequenced in a study of blood T cell repertoires in COVID-19. The data were produced by immunoSEQ multiplex PCR, yet TCRdb's version contains in-frame clones alone and is incomplete. The profile shows roughly 230,000 clones, around 82% of them singletons. The specimen sequenced was PBMCs or T cells enriched from blood (not recorded which). The receptors were sampled from a man aged 50 to 60 who had recovered from COVID-19.

The chain is built from TRBV18 and TRBJ2-3; the match to TRBD1 covers 8 bases. Trimming took 6 bases from V and 5 from J; bases not matched to a gene: 10. Per germline, CDR1 KGHSH and CDR2 LQKENI. The CDR3 spans 15 residues. The CDR3, as DNA: TGTGCCAGCTCCCCCGGGCCAGGGGGCGTAGATACGCAGTATTTT. It translates to CASSPGPGGVDTQYF. The full variable domain, with the rest looked up from reference TRBV18 and TRBJ2-3, is NAGVMQNPRHLVRRRGQEARLRCSPMKGHSHVYWYRQLPEEGLKFMVYLQKENIIDESGMPKERFSAEFPKEGPSILRIQQVVRGDSAAYFCASSPGPGGVDTQYFGPGTRLTVL.

This chain uses TRBV11-3 with TRBJ1-1, with D unclear. The CDR3 totals 15 residues. Trimming cost V 5 bases and J 4 bases, with 17 bases left between them. The germline CDR1 and CDR2 sequences are SGHNT and YENEEA. CDR3 amino acids: CASSPRSPGGTEAFF. Written as DNA, the CDR3 is TGTGCCAGCAGCCCGAGGAGTCCGGGAGGCACTGAAGCTTTCTTT.

The chain couples TRBV7-9 to TRBJ2-7; D is uncertain. V was clipped by 5 bases and J by 1 base, with 9 bases between them. Germline CDR1 and CDR2: SEHNR and FQNEAQ (reference sequence). The CDR3 length is 13 residues. This chain's CDR3 is CASSAQASYEQYF. CDR3 bases: TGTGCCAGCAGCGCCCAAGCATCCTACGAGCAGTACTTC.

The V call is TRBV5-6, the J call TRBJ1-5, with D possibly being TRBD1 (5 bases). Germline CDR1 is SGHDT and CDR2 is YYEEEE. V gave up 4 bases and J gave up 2 bases, with 16 bases separating them. The CDR3 is 16 amino acids. This chain's CDR3 is CASSLAFEQGNQPQHF. In nucleotides, the CDR3 is TGTGCCAGCAGCCTGGCCTTTGAACAGGGCAATCAGCCCCAGCATTTT.

This chain connects TRBV4-3 to TRBJ2-5, with TRBD2 matching over 12 bases. The ends lost 4 bases at V and 7 bases at J; junction bases unmatched: 1. The V gene's germline CDR1 is LGHNA and CDR2 YSLEER. This CDR3 has 13 amino acids. The CDR3 is CASSPSGRATQYF. CDR3 bases: TGCGCCAGCAGCCCTAGCGGGAGGGCGACCCAGTACTTC.

The chain couples TRBV23-1 to TRBJ2-2, with D tentatively TRBD1 (7 bases). TRBV23-1 is assigned to the ORF class and has an uncertain function. Trimming shortened V by 5 bases and J by 9 bases, and 22 bases separated the two germline ends. This CDR3 spans 16 amino acids. CDR3 in amino acids: CASSYRGLATGRELFF. CDR3 sequence (DNA): TGCGCCAGCAGTTACAGGGGACTGGCTACTGGCCGGGAGCTGTTTTTT.

The chain has TRBV15 and TRBJ2-1; 11 positions match TRBD2. Germline V gene lookup returns CDR1 LNHNV and CDR2 YYDKDF (reference sequence). V gave up 3 bases and J gave up 12 bases; unmatched junction bases: 7. The length of the CDR3 is 14 residues. DNA for the CDR3: TGTGCCACCAGCAGGCCGGGACTAGCGGTGGGGCAGTTCTTC. The encoded protein is CATSRPGLAVGQFF.

The chain recombines TRBV11-2 with TRBJ2-2; D is unclear. V lost 5 bases to trimming and J lost 5 bases, with 12 bases between them. The CDR3 spans 14 residues. Germline V CDR1 and CDR2: SGHAT, FQNNGV. The CDR3 region has the DNA TGTGCCAGCAGCCCTAAAAGAGCAACCGGGGAGCTGTTTTTT. Translating it yields CASSPKRATGELFF.

This sequence joins TRBV12-5 and TRBJ2-1, with 8 positions matching TRBD2. Unmatched junction bases numbered 2, after V lost 3 bases and J lost 7 bases. The CDR3 is made up of 13 amino acids. In germline, CDR1 is LGHNT, CDR2 FRNRAP. The CDR3 DNA reads as TGTGCTAGTGGTTTAGCGGGGGTAAATGAGCAGTTCTTC. Protein product: CASGLAGVNEQFF. Full variable domain (missing parts from reference TRBV12-5 and TRBJ2-1): DARVTQTPRHKVTEMGQEVTMRCQPILGHNTVFWYRQTMMQGLELLAYFRNRAPLDDSGMPKDRFSAEMPDATLATLKIQPSEPRDSAVYFCASGLAGVNEQFFGPGTRLTVL.

This chain joins TRBV21-1 and TRBJ1-1. TRBV21-1 is listed as a pseudogene. The CDR3 contains 12 residues. The CDR3 protein is CASKDCGTEAFF. CDR3 nucleotides: TGTGCCAGCAAAGATTGCGGCACTGAAGCTTTCTTT.

The chain recombines TRBV5-6 with TRBJ1-2; TRBD1 matches 8 bases. CDR3 size: 14 residues. Germline CDR1 reads SGHDT; CDR2 reads YYEEEE. V lost 4 bases, J lost 6 bases, and 8 bases stayed unmatched. CDR3 amino acids: CASSLALRGHGYTF. CDR3 coding DNA: TGTGCCAGCAGCCTCGCGCTCAGGGGGCATGGCTACACCTTC.

This chain links TRBV11-2 with TRBJ2-5; no reliable D call. V lost 5 bases, J lost 2 bases, and 12 bases lay in between. The CDR3 runs 14 residues. Germline-derived CDR1 and CDR2 are SGHAT and FQNNGV. CDR3 bases: TGTGCCAGCAGCCGCGGTACTCGGCAAGAGACCCAGTACTTC. Translated: CASSRGTRQETQYF.

In DNA, the CDR3 is TGTGCCAGTAGTATTAGTGGGGCGCCTCCCACTAATGAAAAACTGTTTTTT. Its protein is CASSISGAPPTNEKLFF. The gene calls are TRBV19 and TRBJ1-4, with D perhaps TRBD1 (5 bases). The length of the CDR3 is 17 residues. Trimming removed 3 bases at V and 2 bases at J, with 16 bases between. CDR1 is LNHDA, CDR2 SQIVND, per germline (reference sequence). The whole variable domain, remainder taken from reference TRBV19 and TRBJ1-4, is DGGITQSPKYLFRKEGQNVTLSCEQNLNHDAMYWYRQDPGQGLRLIYYSQIVNDFQKGDIAEGYSVSREKKESFPLTVTSAQKNPTAFYLCASSISGAPPTNEKLFFGSGTQLSVL.

The rearrangement links TRBV28 to TRBJ1-4, with a tentative D call TRBD1 (6 bases). The germline CDR1 and CDR2 sequences are MDHEN and SYDVKM. This CDR3 has 13 residues. V shed 5 bases and J shed 7 bases, with 11 bases lying between them. This chain's CDR3 is CASSLGQIEKLFF. In DNA, the CDR3 is TGTGCCAGCAGTCTAGGACAGATTGAAAAACTGTTTTTT.

The chain employs TRBV3-1 (or the pseudogene TRBV3-2) and TRBJ2-1; D possibly corresponds to TRBD2 (6 bases). CDR3 length: 14 residues. Germline CDR1 reads LGHDT; CDR2 reads YNNKEL (reference sequence). Trimming pared 4 bases from V and 9 bases from J, leaving 16 bases between. The CDR3 region is CASSPLGGVSEQFF. The CDR3, as DNA: TGTGCCAGCAGCCCCCTCGGAGGGGTGAGTGAGCAGTTCTTC.

The chain is built from TRBV5-1 and TRBJ2-5; TRBD2 matches at 9 bases. Germline V gene sequence: CDR1 SGHRS, CDR2 YFSETQ. CDR3 length: 15 amino acids. Unmatched junction bases numbered 12, after V lost 7 bases and J lost 5 bases. The CDR3 is CASARAGGPRETQYF. CDR3 nucleotide sequence: TGCGCCAGCGCTCGGGCGGGAGGGCCTAGGGAGACCCAGTACTTC.

CDR3 nucleotide sequence: TGTGCCAGCAGCTTCGCAGGGGTGACCTACGAGCAGTACTTC. Amino acid sequence: CASSFAGVTYEQYF. The chain couples TRBV5-5 to TRBJ2-7, with D maybe TRBD1 (6 bases). Germline CDR1 and CDR2: SGHKS and YYEKEE (reference sequence). CDR3 length: 14 residues. V lost 2 bases and J 2 bases, leaving 11 bases between the germline ends.

The chain has TRBV3-1 (or the pseudogene TRBV3-2) and TRBJ1-2; weak D call: TRBD1 (6 bases). This CDR3 is 11 amino acids long. V lost 9 bases and J lost 2, with 7 bases in between. The V gene's germline CDR1 is LGHDT and CDR2 YNNKEL (reference sequence). The CDR3 nucleotides are TGTGCCAGTGGACAGAACTATGGCTACACCTTC. Translated: CASGQNYGYTF.

This clone was observed once. The chain uses TRBV19 and TRBJ2-3; possible D gene TRBD2, 6 bases. The CDR3 runs to 17 residues. CDR1 LNHDA and CDR2 SQIVND come from the germline V gene (reference sequence). With 3 bases removed from V and 3 bases from J, the gap between germline ends came to 19 bases. The CDR3 DNA is TGTGCCAGTAGTATGTTGACTAGGGTTGACGGTACAGATACGCAGTATTTT. Residues: CASSMLTRVDGTDTQYF. Full variable domain (outside the CDR3, taken from reference TRBV19 and TRBJ2-3): DGGITQSPKYLFRKEGQNVTLSCEQNLNHDAMYWYRQDPGQGLRLIYYSQIVNDFQKGDIAEGYSVSREKKESFPLTVTSAQKNPTAFYLCASSMLTRVDGTDTQYFGPGTRLTVL.

This chain links TRBV7-3 with TRBJ2-1; 8 bases are shared with TRBD2. The CDR3 runs to 16 residues. Germline V gives CDR1 SGHTA, CDR2 FQGTGA. Trimming at V came to 4 bases and at J to 0 bases, leaving 5 bases not matched to a gene. The CDR3 loop reads CASSYLAGSSYNEQFF. The DNA of the CDR3 is TGTGCCAGCAGCTATTTAGCGGGGAGCTCCTACAATGAGCAGTTCTTC.

This sequence joins TRBV10-1 and TRBJ2-3; 12 nucleotides agree with TRBD2. J gave up 3 bases and V 4 bases, and 8 bases lay outside the gene matches. There are 17 residues in the CDR3. Germline-derived CDR1 and CDR2 are WNHNN and SYGVQD (reference sequence). CDR3 region: CASSGTLAGGPTDTQYF. Written as DNA, the CDR3 is TGCGCCAGCAGTGGAACCCTAGCGGGAGGGCCGACAGATACGCAGTATTTT.

The genes are TRBV5-1 and TRBJ1-2; TRBD1 matches at 9 bases. Germline CDR1 and CDR2: SGHRS and YFSETQ. Germline trimming cut 3 bases from V and 7 bases from J; bases unmatched to any gene: 4. The CDR3 length is 13 residues. This CDR3 reads CASSSTQGAGYTF. The CDR3, as DNA: TGCGCCAGCAGCTCGACACAGGGGGCTGGCTACACCTTC.

This clone is a singleton in its sample. The chain employs TRBV7-2 and TRBJ1-1; D might be TRBD1 (6 bases). V was pared by 5 bases and J by 4 bases, with 17 bases between. The CDR3 spans 15 residues. Germline V CDR1 and CDR2: SGHTA, FQGNSA. DNA of the CDR3: TGTGCCAGCAGCGTCCCAGGGGCGAGGGGCACTGAAGCTTTCTTT. It encodes CASSVPGARGTEAFF. The whole variable domain, filled in from reference TRBV7-2 and TRBJ1-1, reads GAGVSQSPSNKVTEKGKDVELRCDPISGHTALYWYRQSLGQGLEFLIYFQGNSAPDKSGLPSDRFSAERTGGSVSTLTIQRTQQEDSAVYLCASSVPGARGTEAFFGQGTRLTVV.

The chain employs TRBV27 and TRBJ2-1, with 8 bases that match TRBD2. Per germline, CDR1 MNHEY and CDR2 SMNVEV (reference sequence). CDR3 length equals 11 residues. The ends lost 4 bases at V and 12 bases at J; junction bases unmatched: 2. The DNA of the CDR3 is TGTGCCAGCAGTTACGCGGGGGGGCAGTTCTTC. Residues: CASSYAGGQFF.